One and the same sample provided the 7 T cell receptor beta chains below, sequenced in a study of blood T cell repertoires in COVID-19. The repertoire was sequenced with immunoSEQ multiplex PCR; TCRdb's copy has only in-frame clones and lacks some. The table shows about 460,000 clones, with about 88% occurring only once. The sample taken for sequencing was PBMCs or T cells enriched from blood (not recorded which). The source is a woman aged 60 to 75 who had recovered from COVID-19.

The rearrangement uses TRBV3-1 (or the pseudogene TRBV3-2) and TRBJ1-2, with 9 bases lining up with TRBD1. Germline-derived CDR1 and CDR2 are LGHDT and YNNKEL (reference sequence). The CDR3 sequence is 15 residues long. Germline trimming cut 5 bases from V and 8 bases from J; bases unmatched to any gene: 12. CDR3 sequence (DNA): TGTGCCAGCAGCGATACGGACAGGGGTATGGGGGGCTACACCTTC. Translating it yields CASSDTDRGMGGYTF.

This chain joins TRBV2 and TRBJ1-4, with a tentative D call TRBD1 (5 bases). Germline V lookup: CDR1 SNHLY, CDR2 FYNNEI. V lost 4 bases and J lost 16, with 13 bases in between. CDR3 length equals 11 residues. In DNA, the CDR3 is TGTGCCAGCAGTGCAGGGCCCAAGGAGTTTTTT. This translates into CASSAGPKEFF.

The V gene is TRBV27, the J gene TRBJ1-5, with a tentative D call TRBD1 (6 bases). CDR3 length equals 16 residues. Trimming cost V 2 bases and J 6 bases, with 17 bases left between them. Germline V gene data show CDR1 as MNHEY and CDR2 as SMNVEV (reference sequence). The CDR3: CASSLRAGVNGQPQHF. The CDR3 DNA follows: TGTGCCAGCAGTTTAAGGGCAGGGGTGAATGGTCAGCCCCAGCATTTT.

The rearrangement joins TRBV2 to TRBJ2-1; perhaps TRBD1 as D (5 bases). Germline V CDR1 and CDR2: SNHLY, FYNNEI. Trimming removed 1 base at V and 1 base at J, with 14 bases between. The CDR3 loop spans 17 amino acids. The CDR3 bases are TGTGCCAGCAGTGAAGAGGGGTGGGCGATGTCCTACAATGAGCAGTTCTTC. Translated: CASSEEGWAMSYNEQFF.

The V gene is TRBV7-2, the J gene TRBJ1-4, with 7 bases fitting TRBD1. Per germline, CDR1 SGHTA and CDR2 FQGNSA. The CDR3 loop spans 15 amino acids. Trimming cost V 5 bases and J 5 bases; bases outside gene matches: 8. The CDR3 here is CASSLNTGANEKLFF. The CDR3 coding sequence is TGTGCCAGCAGCCTGAATACAGGGGCGAATGAAAAACTGTTTTTT.

This chain connects TRBV6-5 to TRBJ1-3; TRBD1 aligns across 10 bases. Germline lookup yields CDR1 MNHEY and CDR2 SVGAGI. J was trimmed by 2 bases and V by 7 bases; bases with no gene match: 5. CDR3 length: 15 residues. CDR3 bases: TGTGCCAGCAAACCGACAGGGGGCACTGGAAACACCATATATTTT. It codes for CASKPTGGTGNTIYF.

V and J are TRBV2 and TRBJ2-3; 8 bases align to TRBD2. The CDR3 is made up of 15 amino acids. Trimming cost V 4 bases and J 3 bases; bases outside gene matches: 6. Germline V CDR1 and CDR2: SNHLY, FYNNEI. The CDR3 DNA reads as TGTGCCAGCAGTGTTCGGCGGGGGGCAACAGATACGCAGTATTTT. This sequence encodes CASSVRRGATDTQYF.